These T cell receptor beta chains were read from a single sample in a study of blood T cells in healthy people across ages. TCRdb re-called the 5' RACE reads with MiXCR, one entry per CDR3 protein. Of 1.5 million to 2 million distinct CDR3 sequences listed, approximately 28% are singletons. The source material was blood. The receptors here all came from a woman in her thirties in good health. Both conserved end residues are part of each CDR3.

J gene: TRBJ2-7
V gene: TRBV25-1
CDR3 protein: CASSDTSGSYEQYF

J gene: TRBJ2-4
V gene: TRBV20-1
CDR3 protein: CSARDSRLSKNIQYF

J gene: TRBJ1-5
V gene: TRBV5-6
CDR3 protein: CASSFTGVGGQPRHF

J gene: TRBJ2-7
V gene: TRBV20-1
CDR3 protein: CSARSGSIYEQYF

J gene: TRBJ2-1
V gene: TRBV7-9
CDR3 protein: CASSLTQEQFF

J gene: TRBJ2-1
V gene: TRBV24-1
CDR3 protein: CATSERSYNEQFF

J gene: TRBJ2-5
V gene: TRBV12-3/TRBV12-4
CDR3 protein: CASSRLRETQYF

J gene: TRBJ1-5
V gene: TRBV20-1
CDR3 protein: CSAVPGQGEGQPQHF

J gene: TRBJ2-7
V gene: TRBV6-1
CDR3 protein: CASSDPSGNEQYF

J gene: TRBJ2-1
V gene: TRBV7-6
CDR3 protein: CASSSLSPTGYGNEQFF

J gene: TRBJ1-4
V gene: TRBV29-1
CDR3 protein: CSVEANEKLFF

J gene: TRBJ2-1
V gene: TRBV24-1
CDR3 protein: CATSDSPGSPYNEQFF

J gene: TRBJ2-3
V gene: TRBV4-3
CDR3 protein: CASSQVRGEAGGPGAQYF

J gene: .
V gene: TRBV5-1
CDR3 protein: CASSLPGTGETEQYF

J gene: TRBJ1-6
V gene: TRBV11-2
CDR3 protein: CASSLDWVGFMLSPLHF

J gene: TRBJ2-1
V gene: TRBV24-1
CDR3 protein: CATSDSWSAYNEQFF